What follows are 22 T cell receptor beta chains derived from one specimen sequenced in a study of CD4+ T cells in melanoma. Produced via immunoSEQ multiplex PCR; TCRdb's table is partial and in-frame only. The data contain about 20,000 clones, 80% to 90% of them singletons. Material for sequencing was cells from a culture (not recorded whether cultured in vitro). The origin of the receptors is a human donor with melanoma.

The V and J genes are TRBV9 and TRBJ2-5; the D gene is possibly TRBD1 (5 bases). The CDR3 is 16 amino acids. The V gene's germline CDR1 is SGDLS and CDR2 YYNGEE. Trimming took 0 bases from V and 5 from J, leaving 17 bases between them. This chain's CDR3 is CASSVVAQGDIETQYF. The CDR3 coding sequence is TGTGCCAGCAGCGTAGTCGCGCAGGGTGACATCGAGACCCAGTACTTC.

The chain has TRBV7-2 and TRBJ1-5; 8 bases are a match to TRBD1. Germline CDR1 SGHTA, CDR2 FQGNSA. CDR3 length: 14 residues. J was trimmed by 7 bases and V by 5 bases; bases with no gene match: 7. The CDR3 loop is CASSTLWTGQPQHF. The DNA of the CDR3 is TGTGCCAGCAGCACCCTGTGGACAGGGCAGCCCCAGCATTTT.

This clone was observed once. CDR3 coding DNA: TGCGCCAGCAGCCGGTACCGGGACACCGTTAATGAAAAACTGTTTTTT. This translates into CASSRYRDTVNEKLFF. The chain is built from TRBV4-1 and TRBJ1-4, with D tentatively TRBD1 (6 bases). Looked up from germline, CDR1 is MGHRA and CDR2 is YSYEKL. The CDR3 totals 16 residues. V was shortened by 4 bases and J by 4 bases, with 16 bases between the two germline ends.

The chain has TRBV5-6 and TRBJ1-1; D is possibly TRBD1 (5 bases). Between the trimmed V and J ends, which lost 5 bases and 3 bases, there was a span of 20 bases. The CDR3 is made up of 16 amino acids. In germline, CDR1 is SGHDT, CDR2 YYEEEE. DNA for the CDR3: TGTGCCAGCAGTCCTACGGGGGAATATGGGGACACTGAAGCTTTCTTT. Protein product: CASSPTGEYGDTEAFF.

The rearrangement links TRBV5-4 to TRBJ1-1, with 7 nucleotides matching TRBD1. Germline V lookup: CDR1 SGHNT, CDR2 YYREEE (reference sequence). Trimming at V came to 0 bases and at J to 5 bases, leaving 7 bases not matched to a gene. The CDR3 loop spans 15 amino acids. CDR3 sequence (DNA): TGTGCCAGCAGCTTGGCGACAGGGCGGGATACTGAAGCTTTCTTT. Its protein is CASSLATGRDTEAFF.

The J gene is TRBJ1-6, the V gene TRBV7-9, with D uncertain. Trimming took 5 bases from V and 4 from J, leaving 15 bases between them. The CDR3 is 16 amino acids. Per the germline V gene, CDR1 is SEHNR and CDR2 is FQNEAQ (reference sequence). The CDR3 protein is CASSTGSGFYNSPLHF. The CDR3 bases are TGTGCCAGCAGCACGGGGTCGGGGTTTTATAATTCACCCCTCCACTTT.

This sequence joins TRBV2 and TRBJ2-1, with D perhaps matching TRBD1 (7 bases). Trimming left V 0 bases short and J 6 bases short, with 18 bases between. This CDR3 spans 17 amino acids. CDR1 and CDR2 (germline): SNHLY, FYNNEI. The CDR3 nucleotides read TGTGCCAGCAGTGAAGCGCGTGAGGGGGCCGGGGGCAATGAGCAGTTCTTC. It codes for CASSEAREGAGGNEQFF. The whole variable domain, filled in from reference TRBV2 and TRBJ2-1, reads EPEVTQTPSHQVTQMGQEVILRCVPISNHLYFYWYRQILGQKVEFLVSFYNNEISEKSEIFDDQFSVERPDGSNFTLKIRSTKLEDSAMYFCASSEAREGAGGNEQFFGPGTRLTVL.

The chain recombines TRBV2 with TRBJ2-1, with 8 bases lining up with TRBD1. The germline gives CDR1 SNHLY, CDR2 FYNNEI. The CDR3 is 15 amino acids. After removal of 7 bases from V and 7 bases from J, the junction contained 12 bases not matched to a gene. CDR3 residues: CASNVRTGTANEQFF. DNA of the CDR3: TGTGCCAGCAACGTGAGGACAGGGACGGCAAATGAGCAGTTCTTC.

The table lists this clone with a count of one. The chain joins TRBV27 to TRBJ1-2; a weak D match, TRBD1 (5 bases). There are 13 residues in the CDR3. Germline loops: CDR1 MNHEY, CDR2 SMNVEV (reference sequence). Trimming pared 3 bases from V and 9 bases from J, leaving 14 bases between. The CDR3 is CASSLALGTRYTF. The CDR3 DNA follows: TGTGCCAGCAGTTTGGCCCTCGGGACCCGCTACACCTTC.

This clone was seen more than once but under ten times. V gene TRBV7-9 combines with J gene TRBJ2-2, with 7 bases matching TRBD2. Unmatched junction bases numbered 8, after V lost 6 bases and J lost 7 bases. Germline CDR1 reads SEHNR; CDR2 reads FQNEAQ (reference sequence). The CDR3 runs to 14 residues. The CDR3 loop reads CASRSGGSDGELFF. The CDR3 DNA reads as TGTGCCAGCAGGTCGGGGGGTAGCGACGGGGAGCTGTTTTTT.

The V and J genes are TRBV27 and TRBJ2-1; 7 nucleotides line up with TRBD1. Germline V CDR1 and CDR2: MNHEY, SMNVEV (reference sequence). The ends lost 3 bases at V and 7 bases at J; junction bases unmatched: 9. The CDR3 has 15 residues. The CDR3 is CASSFARQGGNEQFF. In nucleotides, the CDR3 is TGTGCCAGCAGTTTTGCGCGACAGGGCGGAAATGAGCAGTTCTTC.

The V gene is TRBV2, the J gene TRBJ1-5; 12 bases are a match to TRBD1. Germline lookup yields CDR1 SNHLY and CDR2 FYNNEI. The CDR3 contains 17 residues. Trimming removed 0 bases from V and 7 bases from J; junction bases left unmatched: 7. DNA for the CDR3: TGTGCCAGCAGTGAAGCGAGGGGACAGGGGGCGGGACAGCCCCAGCATTTT. Residues: CASSEARGQGAGQPQHF.

This clone was detected only once. The V call is TRBV5-1, the J call TRBJ2-3; 16 nucleotides line up with TRBD2. The CDR3 contains 17 residues. Germline V gene sequence: CDR1 SGHRS, CDR2 YFSETQ. V lost 4 bases to trimming and J lost 0 bases; unmatched junction nucleotides: 2. The chain's CDR3 is CASSRGLAGGSTDTQYF. CDR3 DNA sequence: TGCGCCAGCAGCAGGGGACTAGCGGGGGGGAGCACAGATACGCAGTATTTT.

The J gene is TRBJ1-1, the V gene TRBV27; no definite D call. Per the germline V gene, CDR1 is MNHEY and CDR2 is SMNVEV (reference sequence). V was trimmed by 5 bases and J by 4 bases, leaving 14 bases between them. CDR3 length: 14 amino acids. CDR3 sequence reads: CASSPAGRVTEAFF. CDR3 in DNA: TGTGCCAGCAGTCCAGCCGGTCGGGTCACTGAAGCTTTCTTT.

The chain carries TRBV19 and TRBJ1-2; D gene unclear. The CDR3 length is 14 residues. Germline V gives CDR1 LNHDA, CDR2 SQIVND (reference sequence). The V end was cut by 1 base, the J end by 4 bases, with 10 bases between. The CDR3 protein is CASSIGSDGYGYTF. DNA for the CDR3: TGTGCCAGTAGTATAGGTTCGGACGGCTATGGCTACACCTTC. The entire variable domain, with the rest obtained from reference TRBV19 and TRBJ1-2, is as follows: DGGITQSPKYLFRKEGQNVTLSCEQNLNHDAMYWYRQDPGQGLRLIYYSQIVNDFQKGDIAEGYSVSREKKESFPLTVTSAQKNPTAFYLCASSIGSDGYGYTFGSGTRLTVV.

The J gene is TRBJ1-2, the V gene TRBV27; TRBD1 might be the D (6 bases). Looked up from germline, CDR1 is MNHEY and CDR2 is SMNVEV (reference sequence). Trimming stripped 2 bases from V and 6 bases from J, with 13 bases between. The CDR3 sequence is 14 residues long. The DNA of the CDR3 is TGTGCCAGCAGTTTACATCAGGGGAGGGATGGCTACACCTTC. It translates to CASSLHQGRDGYTF.

This chain uses TRBV9 with TRBJ2-2; 7 nucleotides match TRBD2. V lost 4 bases and J lost 5; bases outside the gene matches: 8. The CDR3 is 15 residues long. The germline CDR1 and CDR2 sequences are SGDLS and YYNGEE. CDR3: CASSPRGDPTGELFF. The DNA of the CDR3 is TGTGCCAGCAGCCCCCGGGGGGACCCGACCGGGGAGCTGTTTTTT. The whole variable domain, remainder taken from reference TRBV9 and TRBJ2-2, is DSGVTQTPKHLITATGQRVTLRCSPRSGDLSVYWYQQSLDQGLQFLIQYYNGEERAKGNILERFSAQQFPDLHSELNLSSLELGDSALYFCASSPRGDPTGELFFGEGSRLTVL.

This chain joins TRBV5-1 and TRBJ2-7; 8 bases are a match to TRBD1. The CDR3 length is 16 residues. CDR1 is SGHRS, CDR2 YFSETQ, per germline. The junction had 16 bases not matched to a gene; V was cut back by 4 bases and J by 7 bases. In nucleotides, the CDR3 is TGCGCCAGCAGCGCCTCTTTAGGGACAGGTCCGAGAGAGCAGTACTTC. It translates to CASSASLGTGPREQYF.

Only one count was recorded for this clone. The chain is built from TRBV7-8 and TRBJ1-3; possibly TRBD1 for D (5 bases). V was clipped by 1 base and J by 8 bases, with 12 bases between them. Germline-derived CDR1 and CDR2 are SGHVS and FQNEAQ. The length of the CDR3 is 14 residues. The DNA for the CDR3 is TGTGCCAGCAGCTTAGGGGGACCCGGCTACACCATATATTTT. Protein product: CASSLGGPGYTIYF.

This clone was detected once. V usage is TRBV6-5 and J usage is TRBJ2-3; no firm D call. The CDR3 loop spans 15 amino acids. The V end lost 6 bases, the J end lost 2 bases, and 15 bases lay between the germline ends. Germline V gives CDR1 MNHEY, CDR2 SVGAGI. CDR3 amino acids: CASRGPGHLTDTQYF. In DNA, the CDR3 is TGTGCCAGCAGGGGTCCCGGGCACCTCACAGATACGCAGTATTTT.

The V and J genes are TRBV6-5 and TRBJ2-1, with unresolved D. Trimming stripped 6 bases from V and 7 bases from J, with 7 bases between. CDR1 and CDR2 (germline): MNHEY, SVGAGI. There are 11 residues in the CDR3. CDR3 sequence (DNA): TGTGCCAGCAGCGGTCGGAATGAGCAGTTCTTC. Its translation: CASSGRNEQFF.

The chain links TRBV5-3 to TRBJ2-2; the D gene could be TRBD1 or TRBD2 (6 bases each). TRBV5-3 is an open reading frame whose function is uncertain. V lost 1 base to trimming and J lost 7 bases, with 14 bases between them. The CDR3 contains 15 residues. The CDR3 is CARSLNRRGHGELFF. The CDR3 region has the DNA TGTGCCAGAAGCTTGAATCGACGGGGGCACGGGGAGCTGTTTTTT.